This TCR beta chain was captured in a study of cytomegalovirus exposure and HLA in healthy donors. Across the whole study: Inside one of the first data releases sat 85 million or so unique TCRs taken from HLA-typed donors.

With 60 Vbeta and 13 Jbeta primers, the PCR was carried out. Only in-frame clones appear in the TCRdb table, and some are missing; sequencing was by immunoSEQ multiplex PCR. Here the sample spans about 82,000 clones, 70% to 75% being singletons. Per germline, CDR1 MDHEN and CDR2 SYDVKM. V was pared by 6 bases and J by 5 bases, with 9 bases of the junction left unmatched. This CDR3 comprises 16 residues. A note on this clone: Its target is not known.

Study conclusions and caveats: In a later analysis, at a false discovery rate of 0.05, 16,951 TCR beta sequences matched HLA alleles. In a later analysis, parvovirus B19, influenza, CMV and Epstein-Barr virus appeared linked to several top co-occurrence clusters.

V gene TRBV28 combines with J gene TRBJ2-3, with 12 bases aligning to TRBD2. The sequencing input was PBMCs. This sequence was found in a woman aged 50 to 60 in good health and CMV-seropositive. CDR3 loop: CASSNRLAGEEDTQYF. CDR3 sequence (DNA): TGTGCCAGCAGCAATCGACTAGCGGGAGAGGAAGATACGCAGTATTTT.